This T cell receptor (beta chain) was sequenced for a study of blood T cell repertoires in COVID-19. The method was immunoSEQ multiplex PCR; TCRdb's version includes in-frame clones alone and lacks a portion of them. The repertoire includes over 70,000 clones, around 86% of them detected once, and around 1% sits in the top ten. CDR3 length equals 16 residues. Trimming took off 0 bases at V and 2 bases at J, with 12 bases between the two ends. In germline, CDR1 is MNHEY, CDR2 SMNVEV (reference sequence). This chain connects TRBV27 to TRBJ2-3; D unclear. Sequenced input: peripheral blood. The clonotype comes from a human donor in a cohort sampled during active COVID-19. The CDR3 spells CASSLSVILVTDTQYF. CDR3 nucleotide sequence: TGTGCCAGCAGTTTATCTGTTATCCTAGTCACAGATACGCAGTATTTT.